One sample yielded the 9 T cell receptor beta chains listed below, sequenced in a study of regulatory T cells in long-lasting Graves disease. Arm-PCR of CDR3 regions and iRepertoire HTBI primers were used to build TCR beta libraries. TCRdb independently ran MiXCR on the multiplex PCR reads; one entry per CDR3 protein. The sample includes hundreds of thousands of distinct CDR3 sequences, around 15% of them seen just once. The time point is: newly diagnosed GD, antithyroid drugs for less than 3 months. Construction of the TCR library relied on RNA isolated from PBMCs. The data were also submitted as part of a second study, on T cells in Graves' hyperthyroidism and ophthalmopathy.

The material sequenced was peripheral blood mononuclear cells (PBMCs), taken at new diagnosis, from a patient treated with antithyroid drugs. The receptor source for this set is a woman aged 25 to 39 with Graves disease.

A word on this clonotype: This sequence may be a read error, since a much larger clone differs from it by one base. This rearrangement joins TRBV30 to TRBJ1-5, with D perhaps TRBD1 (5 bases). The CDR3 runs to 14 residues. Trimming stripped 2 bases from V and 3 bases from J, with 11 bases between. Germline V gives CDR1 GTSNPN, CDR2 SVGIG (reference sequence). The CDR3 reads CAWSLRGDNQPQHF. CDR3 coding DNA: TGTGCCTGGAGTCTGAGAGGGGACAATCAGCCCCAGCATTTT.

The chain has TRBV20-1 and TRBJ1-5, with TRBD1 identical over 9 bases. The end of the DNA is better explained by TRBJ2-3, so the J call may be wrong. The CDR3 is made up of 16 amino acids. In germline, CDR1 is DFQATT, CDR2 SNEGSKA (reference sequence). Here the CDR3 reads CSAQTGGGESNQPQYF. The DNA of the CDR3 is TGCAGTGCTCAAACAGGGGGCGGGGAAAGCAATCAGCCCCAGTATTTT.

This clonotype was recorded a few times. This chain joins TRBV6-4 and TRBJ1-2; D not certain. V dropped 0 bases and J dropped 6 bases, with 8 bases sitting between them. From germline, CDR1 is MRHNA and CDR2 SNTAGT. This CDR3 spans 13 amino acids. The CDR3 coding sequence is TGTGCCAGCAGTGACTCTGGGGAGCATGGCTACACCTTC. Translating it yields CASSDSGEHGYTF.

V usage is TRBV7-3 and J usage is TRBJ2-5; no firm D call. Trimming pared 5 bases from V and 5 bases from J, leaving 12 bases between. CDR1 is SGHTA, CDR2 FQGTGA, per germline. The length of the CDR3 is 13 residues. The CDR3 DNA reads TGTGCCAGCAGCCGAATTAGTTCGGAGACCCAGTACTTC. It is translated as CASSRISSETQYF.

This clonotype was observed at least ten times. The rearrangement joins TRBV5-1 to TRBJ1-6; D is possibly TRBD1 (5 bases). Trimming took off 1 base at V and 7 bases at J, with 9 bases between the two ends. The CDR3 loop spans 14 amino acids. In germline, CDR1 is SGHRS, CDR2 YFSETQ. In DNA, the CDR3 is TGCGCCAGCAGCTTGAACAGACAGAATTCACCCCTCCACTTT. Protein sequence: CASSLNRQNSPLHF.

This clonotype occurred many times. The gene calls are TRBV6-5 and TRBJ1-5; weak D call: TRBD1 (6 bases). From germline, CDR1 is MNHEY and CDR2 SVGAGI. Between the trimmed V and J ends, which lost 4 bases and 3 bases, there was a span of 13 bases. The CDR3 contains 15 residues. This CDR3 is CASSSTGKVNQPQHF. The CDR3 bases are TGTGCCAGCAGTTCTACAGGGAAAGTCAATCAGCCCCAGCATTTT.

There are a few counts of this clonotype. The chain uses TRBV5-5 and TRBJ1-5; D unresolved. CDR3 size: 15 residues. V lost 0 bases and J lost 3, with 10 bases in between. Looked up from germline, CDR1 is SGHKS and CDR2 is YYEKEE (reference sequence). CDR3 amino acids: CASSLGAGPNQPQHF. The CDR3 coding sequence is TGTGCCAGCAGCTTGGGTGCTGGGCCCAATCAGCCCCAGCATTTT.

This clonotype occurred a few times. This sequence joins TRBV12-3 or TRBV12-4 and TRBJ1-1; D unresolved. The CDR3 consists of 11 residues. Trimming stripped 5 bases from V and 7 bases from J, with 8 bases between. For the CDR3, the DNA is TGTGCCAGCAGTCCCACCCATGAAGCTTTCTTT. Residues: CASSPTHEAFF.

The rearrangement uses TRBV2 and TRBJ2-7; TRBD1 aligns across 9 bases. The germline V gene has CDR1 SNHLY and CDR2 FYNNEI. V shed 6 bases, J shed 1 base, and the junction held 10 bases outside the gene matches. This CDR3 region has 16 residues. CDR3 sequence: CASRSAPGTGSYEQYF. CDR3 nucleotides: TGTGCCAGCAGGTCTGCTCCCGGGACAGGGTCCTACGAGCAGTACTTC.